This T cell receptor beta chain comes out of a study of T cell responses to AZD1222 COVID-19 vaccine. General study results and limits: Elevations in Spike-specific TCR breadth and depth followed administration of two AZD1222 doses.

CDR1 is LGHDT, CDR2 YNNKEL, per germline (reference sequence). The CDR3 length is 17 residues. Deletions cut 0 bases from V and 1 base from J, with 15 bases between. Measured with immunoSEQ multiplex PCR; TCRdb has only the in-frame clones, and not every one. This table holds about 120,000 clones, 85% to 95% found once. Regarding this clone: The antigen is not known.

The TCR was taken from an adult in good health. The sequenced sample was peripheral blood, obtained on day 0 of AZD1222 vaccination. The rearrangement links TRBV3-1 (or the pseudogene TRBV3-2) to TRBJ1-1; possibly TRBD1 for D (6 bases). CDR3 DNA: TGTGCCAGCAGCCAAGATTATGGGGGCTGGGGGAACACTGAAGCTTTCTTT. Residues: CASSQDYGGWGNTEAFF.